This T cell receptor beta chain derives from a study of cytomegalovirus exposure and HLA in healthy donors. Study-wide background: The use of the same platform for the approximately 130 validation repertoires and the 666 first-cohort repertoires was reported by a later analysis.

The donors were members of the validation cohort comprising over a hundred subjects, separate from the roughly 670-subject first cohort. General study findings and limits: Three chains tied to CMV proved CMV antigen-specific in vitro.

V lost 5 bases to trimming and J lost 5 bases; unmatched junction nucleotides: 5. Germline V gene data show CDR1 as SGHTA and CDR2 as FQGNSA. The CDR3 totals 13 residues. As regards this clone: The antigen is undetermined.

Profiling relied on immunoSEQ multiplex PCR, and the TCRdb table lists in-frame clones only, not all of them. The table includes 56,000 or so clones, over 85% detected once. What was sequenced was PBMCs. V gene TRBV7-2 combines with J gene TRBJ2-5, with 7 positions matching TRBD2. The sequence derives from a man between 18 and 35 years old in good health and CMV-seronegative. The CDR3 nucleotides are TGTGCCAGCAGCCGGGACTATCTGGAGACCCAGTACTTC. Its protein is CASSRDYLETQYF. Complete variable domain (other parts from reference TRBV7-2 and TRBJ2-5): GAGVSQSPSNKVTEKGKDVELRCDPISGHTALYWYRQSLGQGLEFLIYFQGNSAPDKSGLPSDRFSAERTGGSVSTLTIQRTQQEDSAVYLCASSRDYLETQYFGPGTRLLVL.